The subject of this entry is one T cell receptor beta chain. The data were obtained in a study of response to subunit inactivated influenza vaccine. The CDR3 contains 10 residues. Germline CDR1 is MDHEN and CDR2 is SYDVKM. V was clipped by 6 bases and J by 9 bases, with 9 bases between them. TCRdb redid the calling of the RT-PCR reads with MiXCR, one entry per CDR3 protein. The repertoire holds 650,000 to 800,000 distinct CDR3 sequences, with around a sixth as singletons. The gene calls are TRBV28 and TRBJ2-7; possibly TRBD2 for D (5 bases). The source was PBMCs from blood, collected roughly 5 days after vaccination. The TCR was taken from a man aged 50 to 59 who received an inactivated influenza vaccine. The CDR3: CASRREGQYF. Here the CDR3 DNA reads TGTGCCAGCAGACGTGAGGGGCAGTACTTC.